These 23 T cell receptor beta chains were sequenced from one sample in a study of cytotoxic CD8 clonotypes in ibrutinib-treated CLL. The method was immunoSEQ multiplex PCR; TCRdb's version includes in-frame clones alone and lacks a portion of them. The data contain some 150,000 clones, roughly three quarters of them singletons. The input for sequencing was PBMCs, taken after 12 months of ibrutinib treatment. Source of these receptors: a human donor with chronic lymphocytic leukemia.

The chain employs TRBV27 and TRBJ2-7, with D tentatively TRBD2 (7 bases). Looked up from germline, CDR1 is MNHEY and CDR2 is SMNVEV (reference sequence). Deletions cut 2 bases from V and 4 bases from J, with 18 bases between. This CDR3 has 16 residues. The chain's CDR3 is CASSLTYVGGAYEQYF. The CDR3 DNA reads TGTGCCAGCAGTTTAACGTACGTGGGGGGGGCGTACGAGCAGTACTTC.

The chain uses TRBV7-1 and TRBJ2-1; D uncertain. TRBV7-1 is noted as an ORF with a role that remains uncertain. The CDR3 totals 13 residues. Trimming stripped 4 bases from V and 9 bases from J, with 13 bases between. In DNA, the CDR3 is TGTGCCAGCAGCTTAGATCTGATAGGTGAGCAGTTCTTC. It translates to CASSLDLIGEQFF.

V is TRBV5-1 and J is TRBJ1-2; D remains unclear. V lost 0 bases and J lost 5, with 8 bases in between. Germline assignment: CDR1 SGHRS and CDR2 YFSETQ. The CDR3 loop spans 13 amino acids. CDR3 residues: CASSLVGEYGYTF. In nucleotides, the CDR3 is TGCGCCAGCAGCTTGGTCGGGGAGTATGGCTACACCTTC.

The chain joins TRBV11-3 to TRBJ2-3, with 10 bases aligning to TRBD2. The CDR3 extends over 16 amino acids. After removal of 1 base from V and 4 bases from J, the junction contained 5 bases not matched to a gene. The germline V gene has CDR1 SGHNT and CDR2 YENEEA. The CDR3 loop reads CASSLAGLAGADTQYF. CDR3 in DNA: TGTGCCAGCAGCTTAGCTGGGCTAGCGGGAGCAGATACGCAGTATTTT.

This clone was recorded a few times. The rearrangement uses TRBV27 and TRBJ2-7, with a possible D match to TRBD2 (7 bases). In germline, CDR1 is MNHEY, CDR2 SMNVEV (reference sequence). The germline V and J ends were trimmed by 7 bases and 3 bases, with 16 bases remaining between them. There are 14 residues in the CDR3. The CDR3 DNA sequence: TGTGCCAGCACTCCGTCGGGGGGCGGCTACGAGCAGTACTTC. It specifies CASTPSGGGYEQYF.

The chain links TRBV6-5 to TRBJ2-1; possible D gene TRBD2, 6 bases. Trimming left V 4 bases short and J 15 bases short, with 19 bases between. CDR1 and CDR2 from the germline V gene are MNHEY and SVGAGI. This CDR3 is built from 13 residues. The CDR3 is CASSLFGTGDWFF. CDR3 nucleotide sequence: TGTGCCAGCAGTTTGTTCGGGACGGGGGATTGGTTCTTC.

The chain combines TRBV5-1 with TRBJ2-1; D gene ambiguous. The CDR3 runs 13 residues. V was pared by 2 bases and J by 9 bases, with 12 bases between. CDR1 and CDR2 from the germline V gene are SGHRS and YFSETQ. CDR3 DNA: TGCGCCAGCAGCTTATATCGCTCCGGTGAGCAGTTCTTC. Its protein is CASSLYRSGEQFF.

The chain has TRBV9 and TRBJ1-4, with 9 bases that match TRBD1. V lost 4 bases, J lost 8 bases, and 6 bases stayed unmatched. The CDR3 spans 14 residues. Germline-derived CDR1 and CDR2 are SGDLS and YYNGEE. The CDR3: CASSTGGGNEKLFF. The CDR3 DNA reads TGTGCCAGCAGCACAGGGGGCGGTAACGAAAAACTGTTTTTT.

V usage is TRBV5-5 and J usage is TRBJ2-1; 11 bases map to TRBD2. Germline CDR1 is SGHKS and CDR2 is YYEKEE (reference sequence). Germline trimming cut 4 bases from V and 5 bases from J; bases unmatched to any gene: 8. The CDR3 is 16 amino acids. CDR3 amino acids: CASSRVLAGGNNEQFF. The CDR3 coding sequence is TGTGCCAGCAGCCGGGTTCTAGCGGGAGGCAACAATGAGCAGTTCTTC.

The gene calls are TRBV5-6 and TRBJ2-3; no clear D. Germline CDR1 and CDR2: SGHDT and YYEEEE. V was clipped by 4 bases and J by 4 bases, with 16 bases between them. The CDR3 sequence is 15 residues long. CDR3 sequence: CASSLQSPGADTQYF. The CDR3 nucleotides read TGTGCCAGCAGCCTCCAATCACCGGGTGCAGATACGCAGTATTTT.

The chain combines TRBV2 with TRBJ2-7; D remains ambiguous. Germline CDR1 SNHLY, CDR2 FYNNEI. The CDR3 consists of 15 residues. V shed 2 bases and J shed 4 bases, with 15 bases lying between them. The CDR3 DNA follows: TGTGCCAGCAGTGAAAGCGAAGGCGGAATTTACGAGCAGTACTTC. This encodes CASSESEGGIYEQYF. Full variable domain (outside the CDR3, taken from reference TRBV2 and TRBJ2-7): EPEVTQTPSHQVTQMGQEVILRCVPISNHLYFYWYRQILGQKVEFLVSFYNNEISEKSEIFDDQFSVERPDGSNFTLKIRSTKLEDSAMYFCASSESEGGIYEQYFGPGTRLTVT.

The chain is built from TRBV11-2 and TRBJ2-5; D remains ambiguous. The CDR3 contains 12 residues. The germline gives CDR1 SGHAT, CDR2 FQNNGV. Trimming removed 5 bases at V and 5 bases at J, with 9 bases between. The CDR3 coding sequence is TGTGCCAGCAGCCGGAGATTGGAGACCCAGTACTTC. Its protein product is CASSRRLETQYF.

This chain connects TRBV7-2 to TRBJ2-1, with D possibly matching TRBD1 (8 bases). Trimming shortened V by 1 base and J by 7 bases, and 17 bases separated the two germline ends. Germline CDR1 is SGHTA and CDR2 is FQGNSA. CDR3 size: 16 residues. The DNA of the CDR3 is TGTGCCAGCAGCTTAGTTGGCACAGGGGGGGGTAATGAGCAGTTCTTC. This encodes CASSLVGTGGGNEQFF.

V and J are TRBV28 and TRBJ2-7; possible D gene TRBD2, 5 bases. The ends were cut back, 3 bases at V and 4 bases at J, with 10 bases in the middle. Per germline, CDR1 MDHEN and CDR2 SYDVKM. The CDR3 is 13 residues long. CDR3 sequence: CASSFYGGYEQYF. CDR3 DNA: TGTGCCAGCAGTTTTTACGGAGGATACGAGCAGTACTTC.

The rearrangement joins TRBV18 to TRBJ1-4; D might be TRBD1 (6 bases). Trimming left V 6 bases short and J 1 base short, with 9 bases between. Germline V gene sequence: CDR1 KGHSH, CDR2 LQKENI. CDR3 length equals 14 residues. CDR3 nucleotides: TGTGCCAGCTCTCGGGACAAAACTAATGAAAAACTGTTTTTT. The encoded protein is CASSRDKTNEKLFF.

This chain links TRBV15 with TRBJ1-5; possibly TRBD1 for D (5 bases). Germline V lookup: CDR1 LNHNV, CDR2 YYDKDF (reference sequence). This CDR3 is 18 amino acids long. With 1 base removed from V and 4 bases from J, the gap between germline ends came to 20 bases. The CDR3 loop is CATSRVTESSGSNQPQHF. The CDR3 DNA follows: TGTGCCACCAGCAGAGTGACAGAATCGTCAGGGTCTAATCAGCCCCAGCATTTT.

Written as DNA, the CDR3 is TGTGCCGGCAAATCGGGACTATCCAAAAACATTCAGTACTTC. It codes for CAGKSGLSKNIQYF. The V and J genes are TRBV30 and TRBJ2-4; 7 bases match TRBD2. Trimming at V came to 8 bases and at J to 2 bases, leaving 9 bases not matched to a gene. CDR3 length equals 14 residues. The germline V gene encodes CDR1 GTSNPN and CDR2 SVGIG (reference sequence).

The V gene is TRBV9, the J gene TRBJ2-2; perhaps TRBD2 as D (5 bases). V was cut by 4 bases and J by 4 bases, with 11 bases left in between. Germline lookup yields CDR1 SGDLS and CDR2 YYNGEE. The CDR3 length is 14 residues. The CDR3 loop reads CASSSRTSTGELFF. CDR3 nucleotides: TGTGCCAGCAGCTCTCGTACTAGCACCGGGGAGCTGTTTTTT.

The chain uses TRBV28 and TRBJ1-1, with D possibly TRBD1 on 5 matching bases. V lost 6 bases and J 5 bases, leaving 16 bases between the germline ends. The CDR3 has 14 amino acids. Germline CDR1 is MDHEN and CDR2 is SYDVKM. The CDR3 DNA sequence: TGTGCCAGCAGCCTCCAGGGCGTTGGAACTGAAGCTTTCTTT. Translating it yields CASSLQGVGTEAFF.

This clone was counted once. V and J are TRBV27 and TRBJ2-3; either TRBD1 or TRBD2 may fit D (5 bases each). Germline values: CDR1 MNHEY, CDR2 SMNVEV (reference sequence). The CDR3 consists of 17 residues. V lost 5 bases and J 0 bases, leaving 18 bases between the germline ends. The CDR3 nucleotides read TGTGCCAGCAGTACCTGGGACCGACCTACTAGCACAGATACGCAGTATTTT. It specifies CASSTWDRPTSTDTQYF.

This clone appeared once. The chain combines TRBV7-6 with TRBJ1-2; D possibly corresponds to TRBD1 (6 bases). The germline V gene encodes CDR1 SGHVS and CDR2 FNYEAQ. With 1 base removed from V and 4 bases from J, the gap between germline ends came to 19 bases. This CDR3 comprises 17 residues. CDR3: CASSLEEGGRGVYGYTF. The CDR3 nucleotides are TGTGCCAGCAGCTTAGAGGAGGGCGGCAGGGGAGTCTATGGCTACACCTTC.

The V and J genes are TRBV13 and TRBJ2-2; D is undetermined. The germline CDR1 and CDR2 sequences are PRHDT and FYEKMQ (reference sequence). V lost 5 bases, J lost 0 bases, and 10 bases lay in between. The CDR3 runs to 15 residues. DNA of the CDR3: TGTGCCAGCAGCGAGCAGCAAACGAACACCGGGGAGCTGTTTTTT. This translates into CASSEQQTNTGELFF.

This clone was seen once. V and J are TRBV7-9 and TRBJ2-5; D might be TRBD2 (6 bases). Germline CDR1 and CDR2: SEHNR and FQNEAQ (reference sequence). This CDR3 region has 15 residues. V lost 5 bases and J 3 bases, leaving 16 bases between the germline ends. As DNA, the CDR3 is TGTGCCAGCAGCCCCTTTAGGTCTAGCGAAGAGACCCAGTACTTC. Encoded protein: CASSPFRSSEETQYF.